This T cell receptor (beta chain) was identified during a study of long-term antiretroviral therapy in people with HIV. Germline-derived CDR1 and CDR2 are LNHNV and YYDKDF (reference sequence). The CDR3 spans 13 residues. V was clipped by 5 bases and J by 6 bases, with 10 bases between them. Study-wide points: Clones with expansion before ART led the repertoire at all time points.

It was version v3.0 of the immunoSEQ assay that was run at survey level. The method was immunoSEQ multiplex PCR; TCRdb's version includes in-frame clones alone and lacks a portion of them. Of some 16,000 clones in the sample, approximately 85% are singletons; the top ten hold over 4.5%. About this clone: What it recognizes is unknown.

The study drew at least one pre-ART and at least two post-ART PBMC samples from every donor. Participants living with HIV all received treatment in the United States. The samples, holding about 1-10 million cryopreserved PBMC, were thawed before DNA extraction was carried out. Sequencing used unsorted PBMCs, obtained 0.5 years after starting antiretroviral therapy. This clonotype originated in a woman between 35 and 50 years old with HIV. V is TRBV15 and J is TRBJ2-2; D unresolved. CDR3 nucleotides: TGTGCCACCAGCGAGGTTTCCGCCGGGGAGCTGTTTTTT. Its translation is CATSEVSAGELFF.